The source of this T cell receptor (beta chain) is a study of T-cell reconstitution after alpha-beta-depleted transplantation in children. CDR1 and CDR2 (germline): SGHTA, FQGNSA. This CDR3 spans 14 amino acids. V lost 1 base and J 6 bases, leaving 13 bases between the germline ends. Unique molecular identifiers were built into the TCRbeta library. TCRdb recomputed calls from the PCR reads with MiXCR, one row per CDR3 protein. The top ten clones hold around 4% of a sample with about 400,000 distinct CDR3 sequences, approximately 20% of them seen once. This clonotype has a handful of counts. This sequence joins TRBV7-2 and TRBJ2-7; D might be TRBD2 (5 bases). The receptor comes from a human donor who donated a stem cell graft to a child with acute myeloid leukemia. The source material was PBMCs from the stem cell graft donor, sampled from the stem cell graft. CDR3 coding DNA: TGTGCCAGCAGCTTAGAGACTACCCGAATCGAGCAGTACTTC. Translated: CASSLETTRIEQYF.